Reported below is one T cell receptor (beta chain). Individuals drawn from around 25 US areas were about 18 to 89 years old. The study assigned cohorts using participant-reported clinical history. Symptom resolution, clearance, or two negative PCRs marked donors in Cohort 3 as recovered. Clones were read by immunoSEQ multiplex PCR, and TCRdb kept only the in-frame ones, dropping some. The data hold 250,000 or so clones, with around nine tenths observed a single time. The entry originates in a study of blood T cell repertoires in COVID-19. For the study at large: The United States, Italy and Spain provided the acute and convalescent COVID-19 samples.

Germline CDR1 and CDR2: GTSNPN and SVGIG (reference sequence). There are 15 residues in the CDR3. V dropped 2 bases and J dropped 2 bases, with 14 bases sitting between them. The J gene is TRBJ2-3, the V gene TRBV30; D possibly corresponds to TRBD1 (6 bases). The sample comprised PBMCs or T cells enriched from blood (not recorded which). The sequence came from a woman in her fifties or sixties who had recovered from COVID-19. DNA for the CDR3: TGTGCCTGGAGTAGGGCACAGGGTGCCACAGATACGCAGTATTTT. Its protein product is CAWSRAQGATDTQYF. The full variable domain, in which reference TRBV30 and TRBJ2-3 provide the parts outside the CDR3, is SQTIHQWPATLVQPVGSPLSLECTVEGTSNPNLYWYRQAAGRGLQLLFYSVGIGQISSEVPQNLSASRPQDRQFILSSKKLLLSDSGFYLCAWSRAQGATDTQYFGPGTRLTVL.